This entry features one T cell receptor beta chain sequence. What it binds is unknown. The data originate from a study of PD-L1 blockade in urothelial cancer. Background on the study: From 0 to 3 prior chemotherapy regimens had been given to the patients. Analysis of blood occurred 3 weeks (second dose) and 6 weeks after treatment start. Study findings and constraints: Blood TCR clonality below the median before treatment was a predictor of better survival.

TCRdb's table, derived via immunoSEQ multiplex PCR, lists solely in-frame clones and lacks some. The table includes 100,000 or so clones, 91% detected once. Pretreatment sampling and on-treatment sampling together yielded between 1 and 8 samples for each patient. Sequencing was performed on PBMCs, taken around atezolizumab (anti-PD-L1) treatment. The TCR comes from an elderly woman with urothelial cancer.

The CDR3 region is CASSQRVSGANVLTF. The CDR3, as DNA: TGTGCCAGCAGCCAACGGGTCTCTGGGGCCAACGTCCTGACTTTC. The chain links TRBV25-1 to TRBJ2-6; D call uncertain. The CDR3 spans 15 residues. CDR1 MGHDK and CDR2 SYGVNS come from the germline V gene. Trimming took 6 bases from V and 0 from J, leaving 9 bases between them.